The sequence of this T cell receptor beta chain was determined in a study of shared clonotypes between healthy human individuals. Each subset's genomic DNA was split evenly across several immunoSEQ plates. Only in-frame clones appear in the TCRdb table, and some are missing; sequencing was by immunoSEQ multiplex PCR. The data hold millions of clones, with approximately 92% observed a single time. This TCR was recovered from a man between 18 and 29 years old in good health. The sequencing sample was made of naive CD4+ T cells sorted from blood. Subset of the sample: CD45RA+ positively selected.

In DNA, the CDR3 is TGTGCCAGCAGGGAATCAGGACCGGATCTACTCTATGGCTACACCTTC. Protein sequence: CASRESGPDLLYGYTF. V and J are TRBV28 and TRBJ1-2; D call uncertain. Germline assignment: CDR1 MDHEN and CDR2 SYDVKM. Trimming removed 6 bases at V and 4 bases at J, with 21 bases between. The CDR3 has 16 residues.